Included here is one TCR beta chain sequence, with context. The data belong to a study of blood T cell repertoires in COVID-19. The overall study: Donors in the United States, Italy and Spain gave samples during acute or convalescent COVID-19.

Generated by immunoSEQ multiplex PCR, the TCRdb table keeps only in-frame clones and is missing some. The sample lists more than 15,000 clones, about 81% occurring once. CDR3 length: 16 residues. Germline values: CDR1 MGHRA, CDR2 YSYEKL. Trimming took 1 base from V and 6 from J; bases not matched to a gene: 10. This TCR was sampled from a man aged 55 to 70 with acute or convalescent COVID-19. The J gene is TRBJ1-1, the V gene TRBV4-1; the match to TRBD1 covers 8 bases. Sequenced sample: peripheral blood. The CDR3 sequence is CASSQGAGGAEAEAFF. The CDR3 coding sequence is TGCGCCAGCAGCCAAGGTGCAGGGGGCGCCGAGGCTGAAGCTTTCTTT.